This TCR beta chain was captured by sequencing in a study of control samples from healthy donors and cancer patients. Trimming removed 5 bases at V and 11 bases at J, with 12 bases between. The CDR3 spans 11 residues. Looked up from germline, CDR1 is WSHSY and CDR2 is SAAADI. Using immunoSEQ multiplex PCR, the repertoire was profiled, and TCRdb retains in-frame clones only, with some absent. The repertoire includes 90,000 to 150,000 clones, 70% to 90% of them detected once, and less than 3.5% sits in the top ten. This receptor was obtained from a man aged 40-55 years in good health. Sequenced input: blood. V is TRBV10-2 and J is TRBJ1-1, with D hard to call. The CDR3 DNA reads TGCGCCAGCAGTTCGGAAGGGCACGCTTTCTTT. Translating gives CASSSEGHAFF.